The T cell receptor beta chain under discussion was sequenced for a study of graft-versus-host responses after intestinal transplantation (dated by TCRdb to the early 2020s). Background for the entire study: Multivisceral, liver-intestinal, or isolated intestinal transplants were received by the recipients. Every recipient was given anti-thymocyte globulin induction, then maintenance tacrolimus and steroids for about 3 years. After intestinal transplantation, graft-versus-host and host-versus-graft alloreactive T cell clones in the graft, circulation and bone marrow were tracked using bulk TCR-beta CDR3 sequencing. To identify alloreactive clones, pre-transplant mixed lymphocyte reaction products were sequenced and then compared with unstimulated pre-transplant donor and recipient T cells. Of the 20 to 25 intestinal transplant recipients enrolled in the cohort, one of whom was a retransplant, a few patients without pretransplant specimens were excluded. Donor T cell macrochimerism was defined as a peak of at least 4% donor T cells among recipient peripheral blood mononuclear cells. Samples from a few later patients were sequenced in-house on an Illumina MiSeq with MiXCR processing rather than by the commercial service.

Deletion took 0 bases off V and 2 bases off J, with a span of 15 bases between the germline ends. Based on the germline V gene (reference sequence), the CDR1 and CDR2 sequences are SGHNT and YYREEE. The CDR3 starts with the cysteine, ends with the phenylalanine, and has 16 residues. The sequence is cut down to CDR3 DNA, 48 bases in frame from base 1. The time point label corresponds to: cells obtained before transplantation from donor or recipient. CD3+CD4+ and CD3+CD8+ populations were FACS-sorted from unstimulated pre-transplant donor and recipient cells taken from spleen or lymph nodes. On this clone itself: The antigen this receptor binds is unknown. No per-base quality is available; no much larger clone lies one base away.

The library was obtained by the immunoSEQ multiplex PCR assay. For most patients, genomic DNA was isolated with the Qiagen DNeasy Blood and Tissue Kit and shipped frozen to Adaptive Biotechnologies for TCR sequencing. Adaptive Biotechnologies carried out high-throughput TCR-beta CDR3 sequencing of genomic DNA for most patients. Turning to the authors' computational methods: TCR sequencing data for more than 15 patients were retrieved from Adaptive's ImmunoSEQ software; three other patients were processed with MiXCR and VDJtools. To correct CD4 versus CD8 sorting errors, sequences present in both subsets at a frequency ratio below 5:1 were removed. CDR3 nucleotide sequences shared between donor and recipient were removed because their origin could not be assigned. At least 2-fold expansion over unstimulated cells and a minimum CFSE-low frequency of 0.002% (template counts) or 0.001% (read counts) were required for clones to be classified as alloreactive. A clone was considered mappable if detected in the sequenced pre-transplant spleen, lymph node, or MLR CFSE-low populations of the donor or recipient. The cumulative frequency of alloreactive clones was calculated as a percentage of all sequences, weighted by copy number. Entries here come from immuneACCESS through TCRdb and include only in-frame sequences with V and J called. Some clones fail to appear in such tables; in the studies checked, an unresolved V gene covers under half of the shortfall, and the cause of the remainder is unknown. Clonal size and the V and J genes are those of that table, whereas D and trimming came from the DNA. This sample has about 89,000 clones in its table, and just over 90% of those were observed once. The ten largest account for roughly 2% of the sample.

The paper as a whole reports these results and caveats: In patients with donor T cell macrochimerism, the allografts had high GvH to HvG T cell clonal ratios. GvH clones were detected in recipient bone marrow, and some appeared earlier in ileal mucosa or blood, consistent with an intestinal mucosal origin. Conclusions were limited by the relatively low number and heterogeneity of intestinal transplant patients. Early after transplant, peak levels of circulating GvH clones were associated with declines in HvG clones.

This receptor was obtained from a human donor who received an intestinal transplant. Recombination linked TRBV5-4 to TRBJ2-7; tentative D gene TRBD1, with 5 bases matching. Here the sequenced sample was unstimulated CD8+ T cells sorted from spleen or lymph node cells, taken before intestinal transplant. The CDR3: CASSLDEDKTTYEQYF. The nucleotides are TGTGCCAGCAGCTTGGACGAGGACAAAACGACCTACGAGCAGTACTTC. The CDR3, completed at both ends by the reference TRBV5-4 and TRBJ2-7 genes, gives the full variable domain ETGVTQSPTHLIKTRGQQVTLRCSSQSGHNTVSWYQQALGQGPQFIFQYYREEENGRGNFPPRFSGLQFPNYSSELNVNALELDDSALYLCASSLDEDKTTYEQYFGPGTRLTVT.